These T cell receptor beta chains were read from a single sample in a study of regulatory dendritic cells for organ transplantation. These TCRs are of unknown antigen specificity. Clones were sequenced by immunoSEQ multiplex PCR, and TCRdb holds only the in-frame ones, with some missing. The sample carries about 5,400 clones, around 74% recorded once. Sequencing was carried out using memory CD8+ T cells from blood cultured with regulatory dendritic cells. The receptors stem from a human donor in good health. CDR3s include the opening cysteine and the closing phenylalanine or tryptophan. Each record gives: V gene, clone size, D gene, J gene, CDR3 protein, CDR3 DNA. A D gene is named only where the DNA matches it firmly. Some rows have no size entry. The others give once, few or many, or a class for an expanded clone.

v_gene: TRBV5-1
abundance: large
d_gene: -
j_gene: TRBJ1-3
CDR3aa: CASSLAQKASGNTIYF
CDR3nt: TGCGCCAGCAGCTTGGCGCAGAAAGCCTCTGGAAACACCATATATTTT

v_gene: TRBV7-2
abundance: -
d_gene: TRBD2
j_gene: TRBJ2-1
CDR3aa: CASSLAAGNYNEQFF
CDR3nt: TGTGCCAGCAGCTTAGCAGCGGGAAATTACAATGAGCAGTTCTTC

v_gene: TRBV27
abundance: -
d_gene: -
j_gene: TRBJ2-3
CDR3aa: CASSVGGTPNTQYF
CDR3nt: TGTGCCAGCAGTGTAGGGGGAACACCCAATACGCAGTATTTT

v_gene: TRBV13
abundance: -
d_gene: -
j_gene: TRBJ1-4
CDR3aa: CASSQSGATNEKLFF
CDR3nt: TGTGCCAGCAGCCAATCGGGCGCAACTAATGAAAAACTGTTTTTT

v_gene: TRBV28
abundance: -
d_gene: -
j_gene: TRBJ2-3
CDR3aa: CASRQETSTDTQYF
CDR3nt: TGTGCCAGCCGACAGGAAACTAGCACAGATACGCAGTATTTT

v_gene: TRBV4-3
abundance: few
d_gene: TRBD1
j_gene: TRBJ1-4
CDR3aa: CASSPTGAVNEKLFF
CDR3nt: TGCGCCAGCAGCCCTACAGGGGCGGTAAATGAAAAACTGTTTTTT

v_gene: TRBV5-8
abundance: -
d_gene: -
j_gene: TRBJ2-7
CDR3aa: CASSQVGTGPYEQYF
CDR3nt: TGTGCCAGCAGCCAAGTTGGAACAGGGCCCTACGAGCAGTACTTC

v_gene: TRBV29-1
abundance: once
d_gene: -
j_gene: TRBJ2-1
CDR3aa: CSVVGIGTGIGGRFDNEQFF
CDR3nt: TGCAGCGTTGTTGGAATCGGGACAGGGATCGGCGGGAGGTTCGACAATGAGCAGTTCTTC

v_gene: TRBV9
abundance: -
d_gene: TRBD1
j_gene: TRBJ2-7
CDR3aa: CASSGSGTGDEQYF
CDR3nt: TGTGCCAGCAGCGGATCCGGGACAGGGGACGAGCAGTACTTC

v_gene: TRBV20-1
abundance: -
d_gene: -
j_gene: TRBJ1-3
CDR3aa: CSVKPIPPLFF
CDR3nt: TGCAGTGTTAAACCGATTCCTCCACTATTTTTT

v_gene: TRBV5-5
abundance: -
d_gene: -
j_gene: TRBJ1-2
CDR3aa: CASSLRGAPNYGYTF
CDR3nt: TGTGCCAGCAGCTTGCGGGGGGCGCCCAACTATGGCTACACCTTC

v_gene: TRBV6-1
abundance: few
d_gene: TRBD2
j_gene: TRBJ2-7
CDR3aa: CASSGLAGRYEQYF
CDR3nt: TGTGCCAGCAGCGGACTAGCGGGCCGCTACGAGCAGTACTTC

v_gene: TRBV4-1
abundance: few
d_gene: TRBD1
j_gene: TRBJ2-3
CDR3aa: CASSRIAGQEEYF
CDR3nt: TGCGCCAGCAGCCGTATTGCAGGACAGGAGGAGTATTTT

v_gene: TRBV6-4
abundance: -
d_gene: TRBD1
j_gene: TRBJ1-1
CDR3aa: CASSDGTGGTEAFF
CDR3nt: TGTGCCAGCAGTGACGGGACAGGGGGCACTGAAGCTTTCTTT

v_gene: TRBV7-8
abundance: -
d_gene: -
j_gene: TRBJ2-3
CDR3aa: CASSLETGGGASTDTQYF
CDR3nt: TGTGCCAGCAGCTTAGAAACAGGTGGCGGGGCTAGCACAGATACGCAGTATTTT

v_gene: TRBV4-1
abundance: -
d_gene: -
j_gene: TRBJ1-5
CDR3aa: CASSHNMDQPQHF
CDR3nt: TGCGCCAGCAGCCATAATATGGATCAGCCCCAGCATTTT

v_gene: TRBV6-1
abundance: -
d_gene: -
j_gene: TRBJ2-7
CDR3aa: CASSDRSEGGYEQYF
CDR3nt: TGTGCCAGCAGTGACAGGTCCGAGGGAGGCTACGAGCAGTACTTC

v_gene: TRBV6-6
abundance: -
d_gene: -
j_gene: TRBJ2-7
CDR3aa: CASSYYFSRGLYEQYF
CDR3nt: TGTGCCAGCAGTTACTACTTTAGCAGGGGACTCTACGAGCAGTACTTC

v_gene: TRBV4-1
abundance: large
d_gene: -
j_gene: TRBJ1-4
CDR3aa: CASSPFGGGGNEKLFF
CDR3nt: TGCGCCAGCAGCCCCTTCGGGGGTGGGGGAAATGAAAAACTGTTTTTT

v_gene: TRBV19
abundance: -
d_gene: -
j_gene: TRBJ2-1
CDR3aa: CASSIQDYNEQFF
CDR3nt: TGTGCCAGTAGTATACAGGATTACAATGAGCAGTTCTTC

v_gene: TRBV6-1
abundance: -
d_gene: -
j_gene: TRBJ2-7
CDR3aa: CASSEDPTTNYEQYF
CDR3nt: TGTGCCAGCAGTGAAGATCCAACGACCAACTACGAGCAGTACTTC

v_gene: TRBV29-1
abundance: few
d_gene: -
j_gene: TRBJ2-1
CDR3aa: CSVAGRPNSYNEQFF
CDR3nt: TGCAGCGTCGCAGGCAGGCCAAACTCCTACAATGAGCAGTTCTTC

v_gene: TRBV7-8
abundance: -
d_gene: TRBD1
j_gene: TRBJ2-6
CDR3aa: CASSVDRAPSKNVLTF
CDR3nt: TGTGCCAGCAGCGTCGACAGGGCTCCCTCGAAAAACGTCCTGACTTTC

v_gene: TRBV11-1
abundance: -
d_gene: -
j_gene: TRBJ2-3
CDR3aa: CASSLYRRNTDTQYF
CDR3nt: TGTGCCAGCAGCTTATACAGGAGGAACACAGATACGCAGTATTTT